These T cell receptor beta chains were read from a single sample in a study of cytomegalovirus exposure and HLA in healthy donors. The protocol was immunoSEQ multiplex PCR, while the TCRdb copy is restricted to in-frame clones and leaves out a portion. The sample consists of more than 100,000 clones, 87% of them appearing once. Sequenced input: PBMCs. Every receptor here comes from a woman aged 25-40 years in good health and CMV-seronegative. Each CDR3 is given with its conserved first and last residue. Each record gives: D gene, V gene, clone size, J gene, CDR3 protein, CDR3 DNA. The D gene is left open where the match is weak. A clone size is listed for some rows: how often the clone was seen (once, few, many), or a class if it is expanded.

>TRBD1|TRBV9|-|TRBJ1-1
CASSVMGQGSTEAFF
TGTGCCAGCAGCGTAATGGGACAGGGGAGCACTGAAGCTTTCTTT
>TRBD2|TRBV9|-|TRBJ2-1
CASSVSGGGYNEQFF
TGTGCCAGCAGCGTTAGCGGGGGGGGGTACAATGAGCAGTTCTTC
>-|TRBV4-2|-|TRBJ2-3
CASSQERGDTQYF
TGTGCCAGCAGCCAAGAGCGGGGAGATACGCAGTATTTT
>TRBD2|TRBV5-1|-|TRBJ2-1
CASSLPLAGELGPHNEQFF
TGCGCCAGCAGCTTGCCCCTAGCGGGGGAACTGGGGCCCCACAATGAGCAGTTCTTC
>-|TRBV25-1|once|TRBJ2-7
CASSDPSGAYEQYF
TGTGCCAGCAGTGACCCCAGCGGAGCCTACGAGCAGTACTTC
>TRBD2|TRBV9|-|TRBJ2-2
CASSLRPGLVMLENGELFF
TGTGCCAGCAGCTTAAGGCCGGGACTAGTAATGTTGGAAAACGGGGAGCTGTTTTTT
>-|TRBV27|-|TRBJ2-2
CASAFGTGELFF
TGTGCCAGCGCCTTCGGGACCGGGGAGCTGTTTTTT
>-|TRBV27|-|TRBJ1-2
CASSLSYSNYGYTF
TGTGCCAGCAGTTTATCGTACAGTAACTATGGCTACACCTTC
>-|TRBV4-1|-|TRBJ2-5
CASSPTGSETQYF
TGCGCCAGCAGCCCAACAGGGTCAGAGACCCAGTACTTC
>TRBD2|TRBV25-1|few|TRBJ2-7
CASSEGSSGDSYEQYF
TGTGCCAGCAGTGAAGGGTCTAGCGGGGACTCCTACGAGCAGTACTTC
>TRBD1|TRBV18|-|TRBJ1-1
CASSARQGALGTEAFF
TGTGCCAGCTCAGCTCGACAGGGGGCGTTGGGCACTGAAGCTTTCTTT
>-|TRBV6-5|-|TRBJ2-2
CASSYGVVGTGELFF
TGTGCCAGCAGTTACGGAGTGGTTGGCACCGGGGAGCTGTTTTTT
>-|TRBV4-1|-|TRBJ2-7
CASSQEQSTYEQYF
TGCGCCAGCAGCCAAGAACAATCCACCTACGAGCAGTACTTC
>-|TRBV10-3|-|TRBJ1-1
CAISVVEGITEAFF
TGTGCCATCAGTGTGGTGGAGGGGATCACTGAAGCTTTCTTT
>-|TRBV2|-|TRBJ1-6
CASSTTTGSSYNSPLHF
TGTGCCAGCAGTACTACGACCGGCAGCTCCTATAATTCACCCCTCCACTTT
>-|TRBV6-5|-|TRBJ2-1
CASSYGTPIYNEQFF
TGTGCCAGCAGTTACGGGACACCTATATACAATGAGCAGTTCTTC
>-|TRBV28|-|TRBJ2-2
CASGHSVNTGELFF
TGTGCCAGCGGGCATTCAGTGAACACCGGGGAGCTGTTTTTT
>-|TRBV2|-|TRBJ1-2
CASSGAGDSGGYTF
TGTGCCAGCAGTGGTGCAGGGGATTCTGGAGGCTACACCTTC
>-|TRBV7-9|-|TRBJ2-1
CASEASSYNEQFF
TGTGCCAGCGAAGCGAGCTCCTACAATGAGCAGTTCTTC
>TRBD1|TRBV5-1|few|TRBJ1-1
CASRRRAPGQGITEAFF
TGCGCCAGCAGGCGGCGTGCACCGGGACAGGGAATCACTGAAGCTTTCTTT
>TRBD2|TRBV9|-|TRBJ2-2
CASSVEAGAVNTGELFF
TGTGCCAGCAGCGTGGAAGCGGGGGCTGTGAACACCGGGGAGCTGTTTTTT
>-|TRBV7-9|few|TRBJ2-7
CSSSPSYEQYF
TGTTCCAGCAGCCCTTCCTACGAGCAGTACTTC
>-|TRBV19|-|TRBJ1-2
CASRPTANYGYTF
TGTGCCAGCCGACCGACTGCTAACTATGGCTACACCTTC
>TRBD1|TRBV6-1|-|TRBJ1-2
CASSEGTGSLRDGYTF
TGTGCCAGCAGTGAAGGGACAGGCTCCCTGCGGGATGGCTACACCTTC
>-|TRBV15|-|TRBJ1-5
CATSRDRGVSNQPQHF
TGTGCCACCAGCAGAGATCGGGGGGTCAGCAATCAGCCCCAGCATTTT
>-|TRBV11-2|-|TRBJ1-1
CASSDRRVGNTEAFF
TGTGCCAGCAGCGACCGCAGGGTTGGGAACACTGAAGCTTTCTTT